These T cell receptor beta chains were read from a single sample in a study of T cells in Graves' hyperthyroidism and ophthalmopathy. TCRdb passed the multiplex PCR reads through MiXCR, listing each CDR3 protein once. The data contain nearly 600,000 distinct CDR3 sequences, roughly 14% of them seen just once; the ten biggest clones take up almost 6%. The source material was blood. Receptors were obtained from a woman in her twenties or thirties with Graves' hyperthyroidism that later progressed to Graves' ophthalmopathy. CDR3s include the opening cysteine and the closing phenylalanine or tryptophan. The order of the fields is clone size, D gene, V gene, J gene, CDR3 protein, CDR3 DNA. D genes are given only for firm matches. Expanded clones are given a class, and other clones once, few, many or no size at all.

NA	TRBD2	TRBV20-1	TRBJ2-3	CSATFLSHSGRAGNTQYF	TGCAGTGCTACATTTCTTTCTCATAGCGGGAGGGCGGGGAATACGCAGTATTTT
many	TRBD1	TRBV20-1	TRBJ1-5	CSAHPDRGIISNQPQHF	TGCAGTGCTCACCCGGACAGGGGAATTATTAGCAATCAGCCCCAGCATTTT
few	NA	TRBV30	TRBJ1-2	CAWPRGGSFYTF	TGTGCCTGGCCCCGGGGCGGGAGTTTCTACACCTTC
many	TRBD1	TRBV18	TRBJ1-1	CASSTPRQGNTEAFF	TGTGCCAGCTCGACGCCGAGACAGGGGAACACTGAAGCTTTCTTT
NA	TRBD2	TRBV6-1	TRBJ2-7	CASRPPGLNSYEQYF	TGTGCCAGCAGACCCCCGGGACTAAATTCCTACGAGCAGTACTTC
many	NA	TRBV3-1	TRBJ1-1	CASSQGQAIEAFF	TGTGCCAGCAGCCAAGGACAGGCCATTGAAGCTTTCTTT
many	TRBD1	TRBV18	TRBJ2-7	CASSLGQDEQYF	TGTGCCAGCTCTTTGGGACAGGACGAGCAGTACTTC
many	NA	TRBV19	TRBJ1-6	CATRENSYNSPLHF	TGTGCCACACGGGAAAACTCCTATAATTCACCCCTCCACTTT
many	TRBD2	TRBV4-1	TRBJ2-7	CASSLGLAGGWEQYF	TGCGCCAGCAGCCTGGGACTAGCGGGAGGGTGGGAGCAGTACTTC
many	NA	TRBV7-2	TRBJ1-1	CASSPRMTPNTEAFF	TGTGCCAGCAGCCCAAGAATGACACCTAACACTGAAGCTTTCTTT
few	NA	TRBV24-1	TRBJ2-3	CATRREGSSTDTQYF	TGTGCCACCAGAAGAGAGGGCAGTAGCACAGATACGCAGTATTTT
many	NA	TRBV27	TRBJ1-3	CASATGTLGNTIYF	TGTGCCAGCGCTACCGGGACGCTCGGAAACACCATATATTTT
NA	NA	TRBV7-7	TRBJ2-1	CASSLVATTGYNEQFF	TGTGCTAGCAGCTTAGTTGCGACTACCGGCTACAATGAGCAGTTCTTC
NA	NA	TRBV20-1	TRBJ1-5	CSARNGIGQPQHF	TGCAGTGCTCGCAATGGGATTGGCCAGCCCCAGCATTTT
many	NA	TRBV5-1	TRBJ2-7	CASSPTAGATLEQYF	TGCGCCAGCAGCCCAACTGCAGGGGCCACCTTAGAGCAGTACTTC
few	TRBD1	TRBV6-1	TRBJ1-5	CASSEARTGTIIYQPQHF	TGTGCCAGCAGTGAAGCGAGGACAGGGACCATAATTTATCAGCCCCAGCATTTT
few	NA	TRBV10-3	TRBJ2-2	CAISESRTGELFF	TGTGCCATCAGTGAGTCTCGGACCGGGGAGCTGTTTTTT
many	NA	TRBV5-4	TRBJ1-5	CASSTGGNQPQHF	TGTGCCAGCAGCACAGGAGGGAATCAGCCCCAGCATTTT
NA	NA	TRBV18	TRBJ1-1	CASSPPRALNTEAFF	TGTGCCAGCTCACCACCCAGGGCCCTGAACACTGAAGCTTTCTTT
NA	NA	TRBV29-1	TRBJ2-7	CSVAEPGLVGIYEQYF	TGCAGCGTTGCCGAGCCCGGGCTGGTGGGCATCTACGAGCAGTACTTC
few	NA	TRBV25-1	TRBJ1-1	CASSGVLTGGTEAFF	TGTGCCAGCAGTGGGGTCCTTACAGGTGGCACTGAAGCTTTCTTT
few	NA	TRBV6-5	TRBJ2-2	CASSYGTDTGELFF	TGTGCCAGCAGTTACGGAACTGACACCGGGGAGCTGTTTTTT
many	TRBD2	TRBV20-1	TRBJ2-7	CSAALLAGDYEQYF	TGCAGTGCCGCATTACTAGCGGGAGACTACGAGCAGTACTTC
many	NA	TRBV3-1	TRBJ2-3	CASSQVSNTQYF	TGTGCCAGCAGTCAAGTTTCTAATACGCAGTATTTT
many	TRBD1	TRBV5-1	TRBJ2-2	CASSGMTGDTGELFF	TGCGCCAGCAGCGGTATGACAGGGGACACCGGGGAGCTGTTTTTT
many	NA	TRBV6-2/TRBV6-3	TRBJ1-2	CASSQDGYGYTF	TGTGCCAGCAGTCAGGACGGCTATGGCTACACCTTC
many	TRBD2	TRBV19	TRBJ2-1	CASSNLAGGRYNEQFF	TGTGCCAGTAGTAACCTAGCGGGAGGAAGATACAATGAGCAGTTCTTC
NA	NA	TRBV20-1	TRBJ2-1	CSASGGGGVYNEQFF	TGCAGTGCTAGTGGGGGGGGCGGGGTCTACAATGAGCAGTTCTTC
many	TRBD2	TRBV6-1	TRBJ2-1	CASSSSYSGWYNEQFF	TGTGCCAGCAGTTCGTCCTATAGCGGGTGGTACAATGAGCAGTTCTTC
many	NA	TRBV15	TRBJ2-6	CATSRDWSGANVLTF	TGTGCCACCAGCAGAGACTGGTCTGGGGCCAACGTCCTGACTTTC
many	NA	TRBV14	TRBJ2-1	CASSQEGNEQFF	TGTGCCAGCAGCCAAGAGGGCAATGAGCAGTTCTTC
many	TRBD1	TRBV19	TRBJ1-1	CASTDRAGEAFF	TGTGCCAGTACCGACAGGGCCGGTGAAGCTTTCTTT